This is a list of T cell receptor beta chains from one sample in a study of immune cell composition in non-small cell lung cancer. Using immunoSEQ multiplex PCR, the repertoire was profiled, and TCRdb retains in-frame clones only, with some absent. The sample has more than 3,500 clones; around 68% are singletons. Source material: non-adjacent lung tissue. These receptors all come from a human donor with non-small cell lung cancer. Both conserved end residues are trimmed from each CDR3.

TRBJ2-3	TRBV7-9	ASSFSQYTDTQY
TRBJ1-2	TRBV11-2	ASSRLGRNSFYGYT
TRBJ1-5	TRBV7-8	ASSFIRNQPQH
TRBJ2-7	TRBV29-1	SALGQGAYEQY
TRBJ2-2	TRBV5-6	ASSLFGERSVTGELF
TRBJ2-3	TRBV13	ASSSGGGGADTQY
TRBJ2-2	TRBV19	ASSRTDTGELF
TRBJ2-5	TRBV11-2	ASSFPTGGSETQY
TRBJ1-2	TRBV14	ASSRGV
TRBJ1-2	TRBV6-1	ASTGDKARGYT
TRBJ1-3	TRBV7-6	ASSLGAGNTIY
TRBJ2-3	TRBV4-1	ASSQGRLAGGNTDTQY
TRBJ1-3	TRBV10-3	AISPGQEKGNTIY
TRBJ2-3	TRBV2	ASSPGGGKTDTQY
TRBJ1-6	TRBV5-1	ASSLDRVDYNSPLH
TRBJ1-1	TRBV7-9	ASPSEAF
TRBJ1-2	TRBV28	ACQGGQNYGYT
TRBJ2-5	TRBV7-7	ASSPRDSETATQY
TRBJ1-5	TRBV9	ASRGQGTSFLGNQPQH
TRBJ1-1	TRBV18	ASSGRTGSNTEAF
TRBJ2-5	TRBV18	ASSPVRGETQY
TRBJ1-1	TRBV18	ASSPEVRGTEAF
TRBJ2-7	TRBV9	ASSPSEGLTYEQY